Listed below are T cell receptor beta chains from one sample, sequenced in a study of follicular helper T cells after annual influenza vaccination. Repertoires were generated with immunoSEQ multiplex PCR, while TCRdb's copy carries only in-frame clones and drops some. The table has 9,900 or so clones, roughly 80% seen once; the top ten hold 0.75% to 0.95%. Sequenced here: CXCR5- memory CD4+ T cells sorted from blood, sampled 6 weeks after influenza vaccination. The receptors were sampled from an adult who received the influenza vaccine. The CDR3 runs from the conserved cysteine through the conserved F or W. Each record gives: D gene, clone size, V gene, J gene, CDR3 length, CDR3 protein, CDR3 DNA. The D gene is left open where the match is weak. Size values are once, few and many counts, or a class for expanded clones, and some rows have none.

d_call: -; clone_size: -; v_call: TRBV7-2; j_call: TRBJ2-7; cdr3_length: 14; cdr3_aa: CASSLAQYSSEQYF; cdr3_nt: TGTGCCAGCAGCTTAGCCCAGTACTCCTCCGAGCAGTACTTC
d_call: -; clone_size: -; v_call: TRBV7-2; j_call: TRBJ1-3; cdr3_length: 14; cdr3_aa: CASSPSKGGNTIYF; cdr3_nt: TGTGCCAGCAGCCCGTCCAAGGGAGGAAACACCATATATTTT
d_call: -; clone_size: -; v_call: TRBV9; j_call: TRBJ2-3; cdr3_length: 13; cdr3_aa: CASSVGPPDTQYF; cdr3_nt: TGTGCCAGCAGCGTTGGACCACCGGATACGCAGTATTTT
d_call: -; clone_size: -; v_call: TRBV19; j_call: TRBJ1-2; cdr3_length: 13; cdr3_aa: CASSMARVGGYTF; cdr3_nt: TGTGCCAGTAGTATGGCCAGGGTTGGAGGCTACACCTTC
d_call: TRBD2; clone_size: -; v_call: TRBV4-3; j_call: TRBJ2-5; cdr3_length: 17; cdr3_aa: CASSQESGRGGAQTQYF; cdr3_nt: TGCGCCAGCAGCCAAGAAAGCGGGCGGGGGGGCGCTCAGACCCAGTACTTC
d_call: -; clone_size: -; v_call: TRBV19; j_call: TRBJ2-7; cdr3_length: 14; cdr3_aa: CASSISQGIHEQYF; cdr3_nt: TGTGCCAGTAGTATATCACAGGGTATCCACGAGCAGTACTTC
d_call: TRBD1; clone_size: few; v_call: TRBV11-2; j_call: TRBJ1-6; cdr3_length: 19; cdr3_aa: CASSLTTGQGMSYNSPLHF; cdr3_nt: TGTGCCAGCAGCTTAACCACGGGACAGGGGATGTCCTATAATTCACCCCTCCACTTT
d_call: -; clone_size: -; v_call: TRBV4-3; j_call: TRBJ1-4; cdr3_length: 17; cdr3_aa: CASSQESRRGRAEKLFF; cdr3_nt: TGCGCCAGCAGCCAAGAGAGTCGAAGGGGGAGGGCTGAAAAACTGTTTTTT
d_call: -; clone_size: -; v_call: TRBV5-1; j_call: TRBJ2-2; cdr3_length: 15; cdr3_aa: CASSLVRVATGELFF; cdr3_nt: TGCGCCAGCAGCTTGGTCAGGGTGGCCACCGGGGAGCTGTTTTTT
d_call: TRBD1; clone_size: -; v_call: TRBV7-8; j_call: TRBJ1-2; cdr3_length: 13; cdr3_aa: CASSLGTGYGYTF; cdr3_nt: TGTGCCAGCAGCTTAGGGACAGGGTACGGCTACACCTTC
d_call: -; clone_size: -; v_call: TRBV19; j_call: TRBJ1-3; cdr3_length: 16; cdr3_aa: CASSPSPSYSGNTIYF; cdr3_nt: TGTGCCAGTAGTCCCTCGCCGAGCTACTCTGGAAACACCATATATTTT
d_call: -; clone_size: few; v_call: TRBV5-1; j_call: TRBJ2-5; cdr3_length: 17; cdr3_aa: CASSLADHSRVRETQYF; cdr3_nt: TGCGCCAGCAGCTTGGCGGACCATAGTAGGGTTCGGGAGACCCAGTACTTC
d_call: -; clone_size: -; v_call: TRBV27; j_call: TRBJ1-6; cdr3_length: 18; cdr3_aa: CASTSHTTGTSYNSPLHF; cdr3_nt: TGTGCCAGCACGTCGCACACAACAGGGACCTCCTATAATTCACCCCTCCACTTT
d_call: -; clone_size: -; v_call: TRBV5-1; j_call: TRBJ1-1; cdr3_length: 15; cdr3_aa: CASSPGHSFKAEAFF; cdr3_nt: TGCGCCAGCAGCCCGGGACACTCGTTTAAGGCTGAAGCTTTCTTT
d_call: -; clone_size: -; v_call: TRBV5-4; j_call: TRBJ2-1; cdr3_length: 16; cdr3_aa: CASSLGGSGHYNEQFF; cdr3_nt: TGTGCCAGCAGCTTGGGTGGGAGCGGGCACTACAATGAGCAGTTCTTC
d_call: -; clone_size: -; v_call: TRBV29-1; j_call: TRBJ2-2; cdr3_length: 15; cdr3_aa: CSVYSPHMVPRGAVF; cdr3_nt: TGCAGCGTTTATTCGCCCCACATGGTCCCGCGGGGAGCTGTTTTT
d_call: -; clone_size: once; v_call: TRBV11-2; j_call: TRBJ1-2; cdr3_length: 14; cdr3_aa: CASRTDLTNYGYTF; cdr3_nt: TGTGCCAGCAGGACTGATTTGACTAACTATGGCTACACCTTC
d_call: -; clone_size: -; v_call: TRBV18; j_call: TRBJ1-1; cdr3_length: 15; cdr3_aa: CASSRTDDMNTEAFF; cdr3_nt: TGTGCCAGCTCGCGGACAGATGACATGAACACTGAAGCTTTCTTT
d_call: -; clone_size: -; v_call: TRBV6-6; j_call: TRBJ1-1; cdr3_length: 15; cdr3_aa: CASRNLGIENTEAFF; cdr3_nt: TGTGCCAGCAGGAATTTGGGTATAGAGAACACTGAAGCTTTCTTT
d_call: -; clone_size: -; v_call: TRBV10-3; j_call: TRBJ1-3; cdr3_length: 15; cdr3_aa: CAISRQVHSGNTIYF; cdr3_nt: TGTGCCATTTCAAGACAGGTCCACTCTGGAAACACCATATATTTT
d_call: -; clone_size: -; v_call: TRBV11-1; j_call: TRBJ2-1; cdr3_length: 14; cdr3_aa: CASSFPHRYNEQFF; cdr3_nt: TGTGCCAGCAGCTTTCCACACCGCTACAATGAGCAGTTCTTC
d_call: -; clone_size: once; v_call: TRBV13; j_call: TRBJ1-4; cdr3_length: 15; cdr3_aa: CASSLGTSRGGKLFF; cdr3_nt: TGTGCCAGCAGCTTAGGGACATCCAGGGGTGGAAAACTGTTTTTT
d_call: -; clone_size: -; v_call: TRBV5-1; j_call: TRBJ1-2; cdr3_length: 14; cdr3_aa: CASSTDRSNYGYTF; cdr3_nt: TGCGCCAGCAGCACTGACAGGTCCAACTATGGCTACACCTTC